This T cell receptor (beta chain) was found in a study of T cell responses to AZD1222 COVID-19 vaccine (dated by TCRdb to about 2021). For context, the study as a whole: AZD1222 recipients with second doses at about 4 weeks or about 12 weeks were pooled, because spike-specific TCR depth and breadth did not differ between schedules. TCR sequencing covered over 230 trial participants: roughly 200 given two doses of AZD1222 and about 26 given two doses of MenACWY control vaccine. Trial participants were enrolled by age into 18-55, 56-69 and 70-plus year subgroups, with 148, 28 and 57 TCR-sequenced participants respectively. What the research found in general, with its limitations: The vaccine-associated CD4 TCRs covered the entire spike protein, and the dominant responses fell in regions 160-218 and 743-854. Spike-specific TCR breadth and depth rose significantly after two AZD1222 doses compared with day 0 and with MenACWY recipients. Participants were mostly white British and included more females than males, and it was suggested by the authors that clonal diversity may have been underestimated. No day 14 peak-response samples were available, so repertoires were characterized only after the peak T cell response. Only six AZD1222 recipients were SARS-CoV-2 seropositive at baseline, limiting conclusions about previously exposed vaccinees. Nearly half of unique spike-specific TCRs reportedly recognized epitopes outside regions mutated in the B.1.351 and B.1.1.7 variants. The 56-69-year group was small, and its depth increase did not reach significance, likely because of low power.

As encoded in the germline V gene, CDR1 is MNHNS while CDR2 is SASEGT. The CDR3 numbers 16 residues from cysteine through phenylalanine. The kept DNA is CDR3 alone, 48 bases in frame from the first base. V is pared back by 2 bases and J by 0 bases, with 11 bases lying between the germline termini. Turning to this clone: Its antigen is currently not known. Per-base qualities were not stored, and no clone one base away is much larger.

The intended sense of this specimen's time point label: baseline before first vaccination. The vaccinee samples were drawn from two UK trials, COV001 and COV002, one of which was a single-blind randomized controlled phase 2/3 trial testing AZD1222 (ChAdOx1 nCoV-19) in healthy adults. For TCRbeta chain sequencing, PBMC samples from trial participants were taken at day 0 and at day 28 after the second dose. The CDR3 regions of human TCRbeta chains were subjected to immunosequencing. The source study handled its data this way. TCRs in the repertoires were compared against a reference library of SARS-CoV-2-specific TCRs that had been generated with the MIRA antigen-specificity platform. Breadth meant the fraction of unique TCRs that were SARS-CoV-2-associated, whereas depth meant the fraction of total T cells that were SARS-CoV-2-associated. Each spike-specific TCR was assigned to its reactive spike region and to a CD4 or CD8 class using the MIRA data. Log10-transformed breadth and depth values were compared by one-way ANOVA with Sidak's multiple comparisons tests. The source is immuneACCESS, and TCRdb retained only in-frame sequences with V and J called. Part of the clones is not carried over; for the studies checked, unresolved V genes explain less than half of this, and the remainder is unexplained. V, J and clone size were drawn from that table, and D and trimming were deduced from the DNA. This sample comprises some 160,000 clones, about 92% of them detected only once. The ten largest clones represent about 0.9% of the sample.

The TCR was taken from an adult in good health. The rearranged chain carries TRBV6-1 and TRBJ1-5, with no reliable assignment of the D segment. The sequenced sample was peripheral blood, obtained on day 0 of AZD1222 vaccination. At the DNA level, the sequence is TGTGCCAGCAGTGAATGGTGGCAGAATAGCAATCAGCCCCAGCATTTT. Translated, it gives CASSEWWQNSNQPQHF.